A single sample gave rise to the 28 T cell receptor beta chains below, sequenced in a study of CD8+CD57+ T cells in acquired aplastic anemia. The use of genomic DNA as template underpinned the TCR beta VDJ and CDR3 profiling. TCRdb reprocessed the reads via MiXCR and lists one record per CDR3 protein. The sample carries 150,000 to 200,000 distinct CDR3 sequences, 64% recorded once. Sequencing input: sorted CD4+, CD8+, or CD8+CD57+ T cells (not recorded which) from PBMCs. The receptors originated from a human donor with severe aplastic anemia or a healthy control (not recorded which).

Here the CDR3 DNA reads TGTGCCATCAGTGGCGGGACTAGTACTGAGCAGTTCTTC. It specifies CAISGGTSTEQFF. This sequence joins TRBV10-3 and TRBJ2-1; 8 nucleotides line up with TRBD2. The CDR3 spans 13 residues. V shed 4 bases and J 9 bases; nucleotides not matched to a gene: 5. Germline V lookup: CDR1 ENHRY, CDR2 SYGVKD.

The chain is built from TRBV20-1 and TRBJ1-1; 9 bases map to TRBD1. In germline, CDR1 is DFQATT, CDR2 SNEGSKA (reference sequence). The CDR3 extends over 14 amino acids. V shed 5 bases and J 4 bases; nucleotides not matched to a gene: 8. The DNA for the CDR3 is TGCAGTGCTCGACGACAGGGGGGACCCACTGAAGCTTTCTTT. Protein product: CSARRQGGPTEAFF.

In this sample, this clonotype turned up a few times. CDR3 in DNA: TGTGCCAGCAGCCCGGCCCGGAATGAGCAGTTCTTC. Residues: CASSPARNEQFF. This sequence joins TRBV7-9 and TRBJ2-1; D unresolved. With 5 bases removed from V and 7 bases from J, the gap between germline ends came to 9 bases. The germline gives CDR1 SEHNR, CDR2 FQNEAQ (reference sequence). The CDR3 is 12 amino acids.

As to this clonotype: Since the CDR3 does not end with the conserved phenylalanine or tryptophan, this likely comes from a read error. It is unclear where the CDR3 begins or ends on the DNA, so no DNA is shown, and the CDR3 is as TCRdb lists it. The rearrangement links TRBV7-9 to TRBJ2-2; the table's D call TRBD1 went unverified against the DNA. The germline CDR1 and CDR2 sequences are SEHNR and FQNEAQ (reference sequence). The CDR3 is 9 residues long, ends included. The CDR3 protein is CASSSSPGT.

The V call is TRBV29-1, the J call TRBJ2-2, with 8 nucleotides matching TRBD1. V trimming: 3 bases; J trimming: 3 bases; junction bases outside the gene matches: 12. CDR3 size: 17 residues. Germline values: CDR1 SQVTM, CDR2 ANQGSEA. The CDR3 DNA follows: TGCAGCGTTGACGTTAAGGGGACAGGCGACTACACCGGGGAGCTGTTTTTT. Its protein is CSVDVKGTGDYTGELFF.

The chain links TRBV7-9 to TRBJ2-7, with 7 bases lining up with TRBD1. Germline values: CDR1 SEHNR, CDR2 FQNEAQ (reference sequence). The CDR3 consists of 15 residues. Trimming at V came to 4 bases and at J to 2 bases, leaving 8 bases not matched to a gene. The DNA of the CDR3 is TGTGCCAGCAGCTCCTCTGACAGGGTGGCCTACGAGCAGTACTTC. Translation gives CASSSSDRVAYEQYF.

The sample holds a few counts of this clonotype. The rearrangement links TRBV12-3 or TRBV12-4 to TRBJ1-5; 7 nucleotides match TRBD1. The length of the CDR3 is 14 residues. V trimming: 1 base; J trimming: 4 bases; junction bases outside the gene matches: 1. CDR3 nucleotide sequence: TGTGCCAGCAGTTTAGGGACAGGTAATCAGCCCCAGCATTTT. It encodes CASSLGTGNQPQHF.

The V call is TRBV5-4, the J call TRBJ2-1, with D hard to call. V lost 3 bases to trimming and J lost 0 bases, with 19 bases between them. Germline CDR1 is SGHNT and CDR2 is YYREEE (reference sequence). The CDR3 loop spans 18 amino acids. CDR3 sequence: CASSSRGPTRTSYNEQFF. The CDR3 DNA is TGTGCCAGCAGCTCTAGAGGACCCACGAGGACCTCCTACAATGAGCAGTTCTTC. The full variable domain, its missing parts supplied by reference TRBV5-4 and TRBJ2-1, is ETGVTQSPTHLIKTRGQQVTLRCSSQSGHNTVSWYQQALGQGPQFIFQYYREEENGRGNFPPRFSGLQFPNYSSELNVNALELDDSALYLCASSSRGPTRTSYNEQFFGPGTRLTVL.

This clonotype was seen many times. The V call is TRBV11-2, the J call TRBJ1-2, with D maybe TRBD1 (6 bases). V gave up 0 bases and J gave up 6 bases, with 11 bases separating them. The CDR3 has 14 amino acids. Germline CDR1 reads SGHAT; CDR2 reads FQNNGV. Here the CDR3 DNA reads TGTGCCAGCAGCTTAGATGCGGGGGGCCATGGCTACACCTTC. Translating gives CASSLDAGGHGYTF. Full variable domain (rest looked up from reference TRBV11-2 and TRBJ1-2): EAGVAQSPRYKIIEKRQSVAFWCNPISGHATLYWYQQILGQGPKLLIQFQNNGVVDDSQLPKDRFSAERLKGVDSTLKIQPAKLEDSAVYLCASSLDAGGHGYTFGSGTRLTVV.

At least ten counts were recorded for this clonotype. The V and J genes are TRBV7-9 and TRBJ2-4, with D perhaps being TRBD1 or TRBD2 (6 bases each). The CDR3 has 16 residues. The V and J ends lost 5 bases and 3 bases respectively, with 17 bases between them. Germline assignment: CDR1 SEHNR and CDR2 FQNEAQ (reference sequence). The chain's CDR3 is CASSGVGGLNKNIQYF. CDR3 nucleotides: TGTGCCAGCAGCGGCGTGGGGGGCCTAAACAAAAACATTCAGTACTTC. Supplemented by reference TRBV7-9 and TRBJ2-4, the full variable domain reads DTGVSQNPRHKITKRGQNVTFRCDPISEHNRLYWYRQTLGQGPEFLTYFQNEAQLEKSRLLSDRFSAERPKGSFSTLEIQRTEQGDSAMYLCASSGVGGLNKNIQYFGAGTRLSVL.

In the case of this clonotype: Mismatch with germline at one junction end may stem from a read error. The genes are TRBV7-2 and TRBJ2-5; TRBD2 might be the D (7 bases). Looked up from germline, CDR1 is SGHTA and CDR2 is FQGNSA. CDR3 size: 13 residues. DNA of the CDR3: TGTGGCAGCAGGGGAGCTAGCGGAGAGACCCAGTACTTC. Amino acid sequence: CGSRGASGETQYF. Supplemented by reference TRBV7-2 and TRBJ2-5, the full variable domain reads GAGVSQSPSNKVTEKGKDVELRCDPISGHTALYWYRQSLGQGLEFLIYFQGNSAPDKSGLPSDRFSAERTGGSVSTLTIQRTQQEDSAVYLCGSRGASGETQYFGPGTRLLVL.

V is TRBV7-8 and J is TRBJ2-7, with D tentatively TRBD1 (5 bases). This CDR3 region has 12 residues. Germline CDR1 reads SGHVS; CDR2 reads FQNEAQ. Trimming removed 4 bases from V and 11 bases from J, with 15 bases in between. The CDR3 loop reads CASSSSQTVKYF. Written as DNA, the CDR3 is TGTGCCAGCAGCTCCTCCCAGACAGTAAAGTACTTC. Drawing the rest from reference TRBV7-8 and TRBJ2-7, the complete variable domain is GAGVSQSPRYKVAKRGQDVALRCDPISGHVSLFWYQQALGQGPEFLTYFQNEAQLDKSGLPSDRFFAERPEGSVSTLKIQRTQQEDSAVYLCASSSSQTVKYFGPGTRLTVT.

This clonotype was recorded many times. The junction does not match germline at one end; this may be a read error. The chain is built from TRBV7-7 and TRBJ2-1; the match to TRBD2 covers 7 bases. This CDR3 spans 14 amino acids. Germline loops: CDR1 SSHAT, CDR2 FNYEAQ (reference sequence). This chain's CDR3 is CASSLTLGGNEQFF. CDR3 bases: TGTGCTAGCAGCTTAACCTTGGGGGGGAATGAGCAGTTCTTC.

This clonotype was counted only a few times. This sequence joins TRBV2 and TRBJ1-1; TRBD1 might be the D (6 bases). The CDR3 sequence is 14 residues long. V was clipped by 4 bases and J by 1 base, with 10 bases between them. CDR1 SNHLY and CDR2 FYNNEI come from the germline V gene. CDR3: CASSGGLSNTEAFF. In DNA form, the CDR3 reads TGTGCCAGCAGTGGGGGGCTCTCGAACACTGAAGCTTTCTTT. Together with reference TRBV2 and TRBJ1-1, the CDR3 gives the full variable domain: EPEVTQTPSHQVTQMGQEVILRCVPISNHLYFYWYRQILGQKVEFLVSFYNNEISEKSEIFDDQFSVERPDGSNFTLKIRSTKLEDSAMYFCASSGGLSNTEAFFGQGTRLTVV.

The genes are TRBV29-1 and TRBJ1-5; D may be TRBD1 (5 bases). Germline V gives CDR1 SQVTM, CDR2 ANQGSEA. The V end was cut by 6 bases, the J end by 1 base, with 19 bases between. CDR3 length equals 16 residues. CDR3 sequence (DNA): TGCAGCGTAGGCTGGGGTGGGGGAACCAGCAATCAGCCCCAGCATTTT. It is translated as CSVGWGGGTSNQPQHF.

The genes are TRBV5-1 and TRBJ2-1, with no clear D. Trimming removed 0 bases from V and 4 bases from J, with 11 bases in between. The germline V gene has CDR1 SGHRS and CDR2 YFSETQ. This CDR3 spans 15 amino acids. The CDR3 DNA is TGCGCCAGCAGCTTGGCCGGGCAGGTTTACAATGAGCAGTTCTTC. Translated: CASSLAGQVYNEQFF.

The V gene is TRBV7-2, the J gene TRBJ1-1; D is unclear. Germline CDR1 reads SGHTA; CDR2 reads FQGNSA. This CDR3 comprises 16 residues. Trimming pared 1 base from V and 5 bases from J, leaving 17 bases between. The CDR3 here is CASSLDVGMVGTEAFF. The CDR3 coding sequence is TGTGCCAGCAGCTTAGACGTGGGAATGGTAGGAACTGAAGCTTTCTTT.

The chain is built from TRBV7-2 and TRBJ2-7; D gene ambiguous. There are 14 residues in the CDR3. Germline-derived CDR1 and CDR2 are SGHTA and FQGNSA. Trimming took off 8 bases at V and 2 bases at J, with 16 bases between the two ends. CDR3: CASSPPRPPYEQYF. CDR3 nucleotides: TGTGCCAGCTCACCACCCCGGCCTCCCTACGAGCAGTACTTC. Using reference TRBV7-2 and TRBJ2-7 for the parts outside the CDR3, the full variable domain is GAGVSQSPSNKVTEKGKDVELRCDPISGHTALYWYRQSLGQGLEFLIYFQGNSAPDKSGLPSDRFSAERTGGSVSTLTIQRTQQEDSAVYLCASSPPRPPYEQYFGPGTRLTVT.

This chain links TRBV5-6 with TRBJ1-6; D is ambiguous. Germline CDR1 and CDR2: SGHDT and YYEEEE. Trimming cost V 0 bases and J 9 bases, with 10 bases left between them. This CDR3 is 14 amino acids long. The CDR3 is CASSLASASSPLHF. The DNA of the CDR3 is TGTGCCAGCAGCTTGGCTAGCGCTAGTTCACCCCTCCACTTT.

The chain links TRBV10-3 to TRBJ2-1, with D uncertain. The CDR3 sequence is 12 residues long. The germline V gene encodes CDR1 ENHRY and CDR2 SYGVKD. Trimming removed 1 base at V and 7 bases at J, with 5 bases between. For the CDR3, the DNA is TGTGCCATCAGTGAGTTCGTTAATGAGCAGTTCTTC. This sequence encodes CAISEFVNEQFF.

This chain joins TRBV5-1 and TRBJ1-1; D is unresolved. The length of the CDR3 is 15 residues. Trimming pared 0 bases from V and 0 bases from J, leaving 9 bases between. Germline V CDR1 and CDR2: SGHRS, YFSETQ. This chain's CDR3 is CASSLGNGLNTEAFF. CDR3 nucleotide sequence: TGCGCCAGCAGCTTGGGCAACGGCTTGAACACTGAAGCTTTCTTT. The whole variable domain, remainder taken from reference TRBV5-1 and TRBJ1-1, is KAGVTQTPRYLIKTRGQQVTLSCSPISGHRSVSWYQQTPGQGLQFLFEYFSETQRNKGNFPGRFSGRQFSNSRSEMNVSTLELGDSALYLCASSLGNGLNTEAFFGQGTRLTVV.

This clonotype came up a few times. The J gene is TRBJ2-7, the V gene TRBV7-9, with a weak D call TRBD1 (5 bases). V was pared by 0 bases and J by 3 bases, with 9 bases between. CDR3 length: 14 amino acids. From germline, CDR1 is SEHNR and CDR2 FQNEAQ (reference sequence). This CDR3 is CASSLAGQGYEQYF. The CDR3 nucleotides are TGTGCCAGCAGCTTAGCGGGGCAGGGCTACGAGCAGTACTTC.

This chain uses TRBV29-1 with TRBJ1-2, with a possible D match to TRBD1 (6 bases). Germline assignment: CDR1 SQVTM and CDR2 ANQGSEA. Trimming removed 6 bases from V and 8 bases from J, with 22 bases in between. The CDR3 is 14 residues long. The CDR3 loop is CSVHGGGGPGGYTF. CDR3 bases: TGCAGCGTCCACGGTGGGGGGGGCCCTGGGGGCTACACCTTC.

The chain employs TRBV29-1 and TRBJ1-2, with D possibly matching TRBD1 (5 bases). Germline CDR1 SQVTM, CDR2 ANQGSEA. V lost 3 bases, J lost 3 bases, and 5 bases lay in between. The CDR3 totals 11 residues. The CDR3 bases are TGCAGCGTTGAGGGGGACTATGGCTACACCTTC. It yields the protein CSVEGDYGYTF.

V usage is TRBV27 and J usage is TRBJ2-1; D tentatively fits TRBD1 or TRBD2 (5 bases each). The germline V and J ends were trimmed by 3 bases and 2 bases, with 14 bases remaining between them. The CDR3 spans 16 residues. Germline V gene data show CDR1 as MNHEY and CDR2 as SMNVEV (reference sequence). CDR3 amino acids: CASSFSGGSTYNEQFF. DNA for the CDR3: TGTGCCAGCAGTTTCTCTGGGGGTTCGACCTACAATGAGCAGTTCTTC.

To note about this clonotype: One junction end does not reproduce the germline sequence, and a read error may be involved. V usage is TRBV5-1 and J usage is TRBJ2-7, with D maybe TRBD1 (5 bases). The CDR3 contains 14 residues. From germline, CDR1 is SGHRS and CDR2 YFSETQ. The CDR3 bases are TGCGCCGGCAGCTTCAGGGTTGGGCCTAACGAGCAGTACTTC. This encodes CAGSFRVGPNEQYF.

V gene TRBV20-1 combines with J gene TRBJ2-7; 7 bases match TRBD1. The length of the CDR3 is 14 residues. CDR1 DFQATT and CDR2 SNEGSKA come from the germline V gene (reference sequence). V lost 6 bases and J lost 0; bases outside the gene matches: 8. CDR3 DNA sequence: TGCAGTGCCACGCGGACAGGACGCTCCTACGAGCAGTACTTC. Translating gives CSATRTGRSYEQYF.

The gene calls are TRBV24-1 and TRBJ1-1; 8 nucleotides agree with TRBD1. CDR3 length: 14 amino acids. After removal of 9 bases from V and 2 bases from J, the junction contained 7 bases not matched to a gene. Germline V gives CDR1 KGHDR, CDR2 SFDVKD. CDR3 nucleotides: TGTGCCACCCGGGCAGGGGGCGGAAACACTGAAGCTTTCTTT. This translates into CATRAGGGNTEAFF.